Below, 25 T cell receptor beta chains from the same sample are listed, as sequenced in a study of blood T cells in healthy people across ages. A second PCR of about 7 to 12 cycles used a sample-barcoded 5' primer and a J-beta primer mix. From the 5' RACE reads, TCRdb called clonotypes with MiXCR, one entry per CDR3 protein. Counted here are about 940,000 distinct CDR3 sequences, about 48% occurring once; the ten biggest clones make up about an eighth. Sequencing was done on a sample of blood. The source of these receptors is a man aged 25 to 45 in good health.

In its sample, this clonotype was seen a few times. J is TRBJ2-5 and V is TRBV4-2; TRBD1 agrees at 7 bases. CDR1 LGHNA and CDR2 YNFKEQ come from the germline V gene. V dropped 4 bases and J dropped 3; count of bases not matched to a gene: 5. The CDR3 loop spans 14 amino acids. In DNA, the CDR3 is TGTGCCAGCAGCCGCGGACAGGCCGAAGAGACCCAGTACTTC. It translates to CASSRGQAEETQYF.

This chain connects TRBV11-3 to TRBJ2-1; D unclear. V gave up 10 bases and J gave up 10 bases, with 17 bases separating them. This CDR3 spans 12 amino acids. CDR1 is SGHNT, CDR2 YENEEA, per germline. The CDR3, as DNA: TGTGCCACCGCCCTAGAGTTTGAGGAGCAGTTCTTC. This codes for CATALEFEEQFF.

This chain connects TRBV3-1 to TRBJ1-2, with 7 bases that match TRBD1. The germline V gene encodes CDR1 LGHDT and CDR2 YNNKEL (reference sequence). V dropped 5 bases and J dropped 8; count of bases not matched to a gene: 8. There are 13 residues in the CDR3. The CDR3 coding sequence is TGTGCCAGCAGCTATACAGGGGAGAGAGGCTACACCTTC. This gives the protein CASSYTGERGYTF.

V usage is TRBV10-3 and J usage is TRBJ1-4; D remains ambiguous. Germline V CDR1 and CDR2: ENHRY, SYGVKD. The ends were cut back, 0 bases at V and 5 bases at J, with 13 bases in the middle. There are 16 residues in the CDR3. The chain's CDR3 is CAISESGNRRNEKLFF. CDR3 nucleotides: TGTGCCATCAGTGAGTCGGGGAACAGAAGGAATGAAAAACTGTTTTTT.

The chain carries TRBV4-3 and TRBJ2-5; tentatively, D is TRBD2 (7 bases). V shed 2 bases and J shed 5 bases, with 12 bases lying between them. The CDR3 sequence is 14 residues long. Germline V CDR1 and CDR2: LGHNA, YSLEER. Here the CDR3 reads CASSQRGAGETQYF. DNA for the CDR3: TGCGCCAGCAGCCAACGGGGGGCGGGTGAGACCCAGTACTTC.

The sample holds a few counts of this clonotype. V usage is TRBV27 and J usage is TRBJ2-1; TRBD2 aligns across 13 bases. V shed 0 bases, J shed 3 bases, and the junction held 8 bases outside the gene matches. CDR3 length: 19 residues. The V gene's germline CDR1 is MNHEY and CDR2 SMNVEV (reference sequence). The CDR3 DNA reads TGTGCCAGCAGTTTATCCGGACTAGCGGGGGAAACCAACTACAATGAGCAGTTCTTC. This codes for CASSLSGLAGETNYNEQFF.

This chain connects TRBV7-2 to TRBJ2-5, with 11 nucleotides matching TRBD2. Near its end, the DNA agrees better with TRBJ2-7, so the J call may be wrong. Germline lookup yields CDR1 SGHTA and CDR2 FQGNSA. The CDR3 runs to 15 residues. The CDR3 DNA reads TGTGCCAGCAGCTTGACTAGCGGGGTGATATACGAGCAGTACTTC. This gives the protein CASSLTSGVIYEQYF.

This chain links TRBV10-3 with TRBJ2-3; the D gene could be TRBD1 or TRBD2 (5 bases each). V dropped 10 bases and J dropped 4 bases, with 12 bases sitting between them. This CDR3 contains 12 residues. Germline assignment: CDR1 ENHRY and CDR2 SYGVKD. CDR3 amino acids: CATRWDPDTQYF. In nucleotides, the CDR3 is TGTGCCACCCGATGGGACCCAGATACGCAGTATTTT.

V usage is TRBV21-1 and J usage is TRBJ2-7; the DNA was not used to check the table's D call, TRBD1. TRBV21-1 is described as a pseudogene. The CDR3 sequence is 16 residues long. Written as DNA, the CDR3 is TGTGCCAGCAGCAATCTTACCAGGGGAAACAACTACGAGCAGTACTTC. Its protein product is CASSNLTRGNNYEQYF.

The rearrangement links TRBV29-1 to TRBJ2-7; possibly TRBD1 for D (6 bases). Germline CDR1 SQVTM, CDR2 ANQGSEA. Trimming left V 6 bases short and J 2 bases short, with 11 bases between. The CDR3 has 12 amino acids. The CDR3 DNA follows: TGCAGCGTGTCGACAGGACCCTACGAGCAGTACTTC. Encoded protein: CSVSTGPYEQYF.

V and J are TRBV24-1 and TRBJ2-7; D is uncertain. Trimming cost V 6 bases and J 5 bases, with 7 bases left between them. The germline gives CDR1 KGHDR, CDR2 SFDVKD. The CDR3 covers 11 residues. The CDR3 DNA reads TGTGCCACCAGTTCCGGGCACGAGCAGTACTTC. Translated, it gives CATSSGHEQYF.

The rearrangement links TRBV6-4 to TRBJ2-3, with TRBD2 matching 12 bases. CDR1 and CDR2 (germline): MRHNA, SNTAGT. The CDR3 sequence is 17 residues long. V lost 5 bases to trimming and J lost 6 bases; unmatched junction nucleotides: 12. The CDR3 DNA is TGTGCCAGCAGTAAAGCAGGACTAGCGGGGTACAGGGATACGCAGTATTTT. Amino acid sequence: CASSKAGLAGYRDTQYF.

This clonotype was seen once. This chain links TRBV27 with TRBJ2-7; D unresolved. V shed 8 bases and J shed 0 bases, with 11 bases lying between them. Per the germline V gene, CDR1 is MNHEY and CDR2 is SMNVEV (reference sequence). The CDR3 has 13 residues. DNA for the CDR3: TGTGCCAGCGGGCCCCTAAGCTCCTACGAGCAGTACTTC. Translating it yields CASGPLSSYEQYF.

This clonotype was picked up a small number of times. The V gene is TRBV4-2, the J gene TRBJ1-6, with a possible D match to TRBD1 (5 bases). The CDR3 extends over 16 amino acids. Germline lookup yields CDR1 LGHNA and CDR2 YNFKEQ. V was pared by 0 bases and J by 4 bases, with 10 bases between. CDR3 protein: CASSQDSGGYNSPLHF. For the CDR3, the DNA is TGTGCCAGCAGCCAAGACTCCGGGGGTTATAATTCACCCCTCCACTTT.

V is TRBV5-1 and J is TRBJ1-4, with TRBD1 matching 9 bases. Germline assignment: CDR1 SGHRS and CDR2 YFSETQ. Germline trimming cut 0 bases from V and 6 bases from J; bases unmatched to any gene: 3. The CDR3 covers 15 residues. CDR3 nucleotide sequence: TGCGCCAGCAGCTTGGACAGGGGGCTCCATGAAAAACTGTTTTTT. It is translated as CASSLDRGLHEKLFF. Full variable domain (remainder filled in from reference TRBV5-1 and TRBJ1-4): KAGVTQTPRYLIKTRGQQVTLSCSPISGHRSVSWYQQTPGQGLQFLFEYFSETQRNKGNFPGRFSGRQFSNSRSEMNVSTLELGDSALYLCASSLDRGLHEKLFFGSGTQLSVL.

This chain links TRBV28 with TRBJ2-3; 8 nucleotides line up with TRBD1. The V gene end was trimmed by 5 bases and the J gene end by 1 base; junction bases not matched to a gene: 8. The germline V gene has CDR1 MDHEN and CDR2 SYDVKM. The CDR3 runs to 16 residues. Here the CDR3 DNA reads TGTGCCAGCAGTCCCCCGACAGGGGAAGGCACAGATACGCAGTATTTT. Its protein is CASSPPTGEGTDTQYF.

In DNA, the CDR3 is TGTGCCAGCAGCCAAGATTGGCTTCAGCCCCAGCATTTT. This translates into CASSQDWLQPQHF. The genes are TRBV4-2 and TRBJ1-5; D remains unclear. The CDR3 consists of 13 residues. The germline gives CDR1 LGHNA, CDR2 YNFKEQ. V was clipped by 0 bases and J by 6 bases, with 6 bases between them.

The chain uses TRBV6-6 and TRBJ2-7, with 9 bases lining up with TRBD2. Looked up from germline, CDR1 is MNHNY and CDR2 is SVGAGI (reference sequence). The CDR3 contains 14 residues. Trimming took 7 bases from V and 2 from J; bases not matched to a gene: 6. The CDR3: CASNIAGEAYEQYF. CDR3 bases: TGTGCCAGCAATATAGCGGGGGAGGCCTACGAGCAGTACTTC.

A remark on this clonotype: A much larger clone sits a single nucleotide away, making a read error possible. The chain joins TRBV28 to TRBJ2-2; D may correspond to TRBD1 or TRBD2 (6 bases each). Trimming pared 6 bases from V and 3 bases from J, leaving 14 bases between. The CDR3 is 15 amino acids. The germline V gene has CDR1 MDHEN and CDR2 SYDVKM. Written as DNA, the CDR3 is TGTGCCAGCAGGCCCGGGGGCCTGGACACCGGGGAGCTGTTTTTT. Its protein is CASRPGGLDTGELFF.

There are a few counts of this clonotype. The V gene is TRBV27, the J gene TRBJ2-5; D is perhaps TRBD1 (5 bases). The CDR3 has 14 amino acids. The ends were cut back, 0 bases at V and 5 bases at J, with 10 bases in the middle. In germline, CDR1 is MNHEY, CDR2 SMNVEV (reference sequence). CDR3 nucleotide sequence: TGTGCCAGCAGTTTATCAGGGGTCGGGGAGACCCAGTACTTC. Protein: CASSLSGVGETQYF.

The genes are TRBV6-5 and TRBJ1-1; 8 bases are shared with TRBD1. Trimming took 6 bases from V and 3 from J; bases not matched to a gene: 9. The V gene's germline CDR1 is MNHEY and CDR2 SVGAGI. The CDR3 totals 15 residues. This CDR3 is CASRPTGGGDTEAFF. CDR3 bases: TGTGCCAGCAGACCTACAGGGGGAGGCGACACTGAAGCTTTCTTT.

This chain connects TRBV28 to TRBJ1-2; a weak D match, TRBD1 (5 bases). Germline-derived CDR1 and CDR2 are MDHEN and SYDVKM. V dropped 5 bases and J dropped 4 bases, with 14 bases sitting between them. The CDR3 totals 14 residues. The CDR3 DNA reads as TGTGCCAGCAGTCCGGTGGGGGACTTCTATGGCTACACCTTC. It codes for CASSPVGDFYGYTF.

This clonotype was counted once. J is TRBJ1-5 and V is TRBV20-1; weak D call: TRBD1 (5 bases). CDR1 and CDR2 (germline): DFQATT, SNEGSKA (reference sequence). The V gene lost 3 bases and the J gene lost 0 bases, with 12 bases spanning the gap. This CDR3 has 15 amino acids. CDR3 residues: CSARPGTVSNQPQHF. The CDR3 nucleotides read TGCAGTGCTAGGCCCGGGACGGTTAGCAATCAGCCCCAGCATTTT.

On this clonotype: Possible read error: a much larger clone is one base away. The chain is built from TRBV29-1 and TRBJ1-2; possibly TRBD1 for D (5 bases). V gave up 5 bases and J gave up 4 bases, with 17 bases separating them. This CDR3 is built from 14 residues. Germline V gene lookup returns CDR1 SQVTM and CDR2 ANQGSEA. The CDR3 nucleotides read TGCAGCGTTTCTCATCAGGGAAAAGGCTATGGCTACACCTTC. Translating it yields CSVSHQGKGYGYTF.

The chain links TRBV29-1 to TRBJ2-2, with 9 bases matching TRBD1. Germline V gives CDR1 SQVTM, CDR2 ANQGSEA. V shed 7 bases, J shed 5 bases, and the junction held 8 bases outside the gene matches. This CDR3 has 14 amino acids. DNA of the CDR3: TGCAGCGGGTCAACAGGGGGCGAAACCGGGGAGCTGTTTTTT. This gives the protein CSGSTGGETGELFF.